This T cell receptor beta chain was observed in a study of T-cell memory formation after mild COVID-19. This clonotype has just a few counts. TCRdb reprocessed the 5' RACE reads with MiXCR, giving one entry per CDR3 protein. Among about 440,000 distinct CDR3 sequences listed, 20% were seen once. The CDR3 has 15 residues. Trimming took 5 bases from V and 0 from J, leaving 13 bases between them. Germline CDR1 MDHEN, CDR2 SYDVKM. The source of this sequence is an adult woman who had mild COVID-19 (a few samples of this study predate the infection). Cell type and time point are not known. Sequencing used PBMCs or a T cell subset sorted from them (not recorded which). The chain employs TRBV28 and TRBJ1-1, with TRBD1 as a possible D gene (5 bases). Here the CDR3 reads CASSPGTAMNTEAFF. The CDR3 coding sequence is TGTGCCAGCAGTCCGGGGACTGCCATGAACACTGAAGCTTTCTTT.